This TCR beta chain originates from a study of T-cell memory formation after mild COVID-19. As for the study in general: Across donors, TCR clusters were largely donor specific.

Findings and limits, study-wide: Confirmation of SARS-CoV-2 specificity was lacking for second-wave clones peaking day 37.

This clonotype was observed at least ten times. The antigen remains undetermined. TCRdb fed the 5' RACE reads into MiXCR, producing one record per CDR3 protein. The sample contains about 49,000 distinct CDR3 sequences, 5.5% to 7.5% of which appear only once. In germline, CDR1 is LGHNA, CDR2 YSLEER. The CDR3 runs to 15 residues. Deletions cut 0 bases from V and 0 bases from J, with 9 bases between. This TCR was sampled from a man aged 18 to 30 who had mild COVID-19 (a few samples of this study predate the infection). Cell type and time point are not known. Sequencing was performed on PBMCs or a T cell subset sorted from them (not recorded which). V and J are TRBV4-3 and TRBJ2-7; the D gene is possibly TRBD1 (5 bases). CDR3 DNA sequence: TGCGCCAGCAGCCAAGATACTACAGGCTCCTACGAGCAGTACTTC. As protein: CASSQDTTGSYEQYF.